This T cell receptor (beta chain) was captured by sequencing in a study of OX40 agonist ivuxolimab in advanced cancers. Study overall: Participants averaged approximately 60 years of age (range about 23 to 90) and were around 85% male. Notes on the study in general: The mean number of expanded clones was higher in CD8+ T cells than in CD4+. Among the lowest peripheral clonal expansion occurred in 0.1-3.0 mg/kg partial responders.

Remarks on this clone: Its matching antigen is unknown. This sample also contains other DNA sequences that code for the same CDR3.

Measured with immunoSEQ multiplex PCR; TCRdb has only the in-frame clones, and not every one. This table has 40,000 or so clones, approximately 80% appearing once. Blood sampling was done at baseline, cycle 4 day 1, and cycle 7 day 1. The origin of this receptor is an adult with an advanced solid tumor such as melanoma, head and neck, liver or kidney cancer. The material was CD4+ or CD8+ T cells sorted from blood, obtained in a trial of the OX40 agonist ivuxolimab.

The CDR3, as DNA: TGTGCCAGTAGTTCTGGGTATGGCTACACCTTC. Translated: CASSSGYGYTF. This chain joins TRBV19 and TRBJ1-2; D is unclear. The germline V and J ends were trimmed by 5 bases and 5 bases, with 6 bases remaining between them. In germline, CDR1 is LNHDA, CDR2 SQIVND (reference sequence). The CDR3 extends over 11 amino acids.